The 5 T cell receptor beta chains given below trace back to one sample, sequenced in a study of shared clonotypes between healthy human individuals. Only in-frame clones appear in the TCRdb table, and some are missing; sequencing was by immunoSEQ multiplex PCR. The sample lists some 690,000 clones; roughly 88% were seen once. The source material was memory CD8+ T cells from PBMCs. Subset here: CD45RO+ cells pooled with CCR7-negative TemRA cells. Receptors originate from a man aged 18 to 29 in good health. Some clones in this sample may be carry-over from other donors' samples.

The rearrangement uses TRBV9 and TRBJ2-7; 12 positions match TRBD2. Looked up from germline, CDR1 is SGDLS and CDR2 is YYNGEE. The V segment lost 3 bases and the J segment 1 base; nucleotides outside the gene matches: 5. This CDR3 region has 16 residues. The CDR3 sequence is CASSGGGLAGSYEQYF. CDR3 sequence (DNA): TGTGCCAGCAGCGGAGGGGGACTAGCGGGTTCCTACGAGCAGTACTTC.

This clone was detected only once. The V call is TRBV9, the J call TRBJ2-1, with 8 nucleotides matching TRBD1. CDR1 and CDR2 from the germline V gene are SGDLS and YYNGEE. This CDR3 region has 14 residues. V trimming: 6 bases; J trimming: 2 bases; junction bases outside the gene matches: 4. CDR3 sequence reads: CASNDRGAYNEQFF. CDR3 bases: TGTGCCAGCAACGACAGGGGAGCCTACAATGAGCAGTTCTTC. The variable domain in full, completed from reference TRBV9 and TRBJ2-1, reads DSGVTQTPKHLITATGQRVTLRCSPRSGDLSVYWYQQSLDQGLQFLIQYYNGEERAKGNILERFSAQQFPDLHSELNLSSLELGDSALYFCASNDRGAYNEQFFGPGTRLTVL.

The chain is built from TRBV9 and TRBJ1-1; D gene uncertain. CDR1 SGDLS and CDR2 YYNGEE come from the germline V gene. V lost 0 bases and J lost 2, with 11 bases in between. The CDR3 has 15 amino acids. The DNA for the CDR3 is TGTGCCAGCAGCGTAGTTGATTGGGGAAACACTGAAGCTTTCTTT. It yields the protein CASSVVDWGNTEAFF.

The J gene is TRBJ2-1, the V gene TRBV13; 7 bases line up with TRBD2. V gave up 3 bases and J gave up 3 bases; unmatched junction bases: 5. The V gene's germline CDR1 is PRHDT and CDR2 FYEKMQ (reference sequence). The CDR3 is made up of 15 amino acids. The CDR3 loop is CASSFREENYNEQFF. The CDR3 region has the DNA TGTGCCAGCAGCTTCCGGGAGGAAAACTACAATGAGCAGTTCTTC.

CDR3 bases: TGTGCCAGCAGCTTAGCCCCGGACAGGGTGGCCACCGGGGAGCTGTTTTTT. Protein product: CASSLAPDRVATGELFF. The chain carries TRBV7-9 and TRBJ2-2, with 8 bases identical to TRBD1. CDR1 is SEHNR, CDR2 FQNEAQ, per germline (reference sequence). The junction had 7 bases not matched to a gene; V was cut back by 0 bases and J by 4 bases. CDR3 length equals 17 residues.